This TCR beta chain originates from a study of blood T cells in healthy people across ages. A sample-barcoded 5' primer and a J-beta primer mix were used in a second PCR of roughly 7 to 11 cycles. TCRdb re-called the 5' RACE reads with MiXCR, one entry per CDR3 protein. Of 650,000 to 950,000 distinct CDR3 sequences listed, roughly 44% were seen once; the top ten hold roughly 18%. The CDR3 is made up of 16 amino acids. The V and J ends lost 2 bases and 4 bases, in that order; junction bases with no gene match: 7. The germline V gene encodes CDR1 MNHEY and CDR2 SVGEGT. The material sequenced was blood. The V call is TRBV6-2 or TRBV6-3, the J call TRBJ2-1, with 8 bases that match TRBD2. This sequence was found in a man aged 55 to 70 in good health. The CDR3 region has the DNA TGTGCCAGCAGTTACGGGTCTCGGGGGGGGTACAATGAGCAGTTCTTC. This encodes CASSYGSRGGYNEQFF.